The present T cell receptor (beta chain) was sequenced within a study of cytomegalovirus exposure and HLA in healthy donors. General observations from the study: Most TCRs appeared rarely, but some public TCRs recurred in many donors. A later analysis found most CMV-associated TCR beta chains apparently HLA-restricted.

Details on this clone: The antigen is undetermined.

This PCR relied on a set of 60 Vbeta primers and 13 Jbeta primers. Clones were read by immunoSEQ multiplex PCR, and TCRdb kept only the in-frame ones, dropping some. The sample has some 120,000 clones; around three quarters are singletons. The germline CDR1 and CDR2 sequences are WSHSY and SAAADI. This CDR3 contains 16 residues. V shed 6 bases, J shed 7 bases, and the junction held 17 bases outside the gene matches. The sample was PBMCs. The chain uses TRBV10-2 and TRBJ2-7; 8 bases fit TRBD2. The TCR originated in a man aged 25 to 45 in good health and CMV-seronegative. CDR3 in DNA: TGCGCCAGCAGCGGACCTAAAGGGACTAGTATTCGTGAGCAGTACTTC. Protein sequence: CASSGPKGTSIREQYF.